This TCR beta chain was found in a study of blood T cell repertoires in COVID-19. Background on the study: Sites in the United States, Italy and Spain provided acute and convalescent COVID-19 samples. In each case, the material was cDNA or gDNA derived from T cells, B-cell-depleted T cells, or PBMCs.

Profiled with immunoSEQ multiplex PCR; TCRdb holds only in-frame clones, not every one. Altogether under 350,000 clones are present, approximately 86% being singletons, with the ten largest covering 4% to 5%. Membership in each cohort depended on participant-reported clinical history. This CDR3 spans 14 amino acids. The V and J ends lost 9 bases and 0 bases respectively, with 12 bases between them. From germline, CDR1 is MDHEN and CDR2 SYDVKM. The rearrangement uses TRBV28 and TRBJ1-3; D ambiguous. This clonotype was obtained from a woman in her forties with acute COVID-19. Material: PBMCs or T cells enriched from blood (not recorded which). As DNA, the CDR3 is TGTGCCAGTCGGACTGAGATCTCTGGAAACACCATATATTTT. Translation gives CASRTEISGNTIYF.